Presented here are 10 T cell receptor beta chains from one specimen sequenced in a study of blood T cell dynamics during melanoma immunotherapy. The time point: week 3, after first cycle of checkpoint inhibitor. Here immunoSEQ multiplex PCR was the method, and the copy in TCRdb shows in-frame clones only, minus some. The data contain under 20,000 clones, nearly 90% of them singletons. Sequencing used blood, obtained from a patient treated with checkpoint blockade. Receptors were obtained from a human donor with melanoma.

In its sample, this clone was seen once. The gene calls are TRBV5-6 and TRBJ1-1, with D unclear. V lost 6 bases, J lost 0 bases, and 9 bases lay in between. Germline V CDR1 and CDR2: SGHDT, YYEEEE. This CDR3 region has 13 residues. The CDR3 protein is CASKVNMNTEAFF. CDR3 bases: TGTGCCAGCAAGGTTAATATGAACACTGAAGCTTTCTTT.

The chain links TRBV7-2 to TRBJ2-7, with TRBD2 matching 15 bases. With V trimmed by 4 bases and J by 1 base, 5 bases remained unmatched. The CDR3 contains 17 residues. The germline CDR1 and CDR2 sequences are SGHTA and FQGNSA. CDR3 in DNA: TGTGCCAGCAGCTCTTCGGGACTAGCGGGAGGTTCCTACGAGCAGTACTTC. Protein: CASSSSGLAGGSYEQYF.

The V and J genes are TRBV4-3 and TRBJ2-1; 7 bases are a match to TRBD2. Germline V lookup: CDR1 LGHNA, CDR2 YSLEER. V gave up 0 bases and J gave up 9 bases; unmatched junction bases: 8. The CDR3 covers 15 residues. CDR3 nucleotides: TGCGCCAGCAGCCAAGAAGAGGGAGGGCTCGGTGAGCAGTTCTTC. This translates into CASSQEEGGLGEQFF.

The V call is TRBV7-8, the J call TRBJ2-7; D may be TRBD1 (5 bases). The germline V and J ends were trimmed by 5 bases and 2 bases, with 19 bases remaining between them. CDR3 length: 16 amino acids. CDR1 and CDR2 from the germline V gene are SGHVS and FQNEAQ. CDR3 DNA: TGTGCCAGCAGCCTCCCCCTGTGGGCAGGGACCTACGAGCAGTACTTC. Encoded protein: CASSLPLWAGTYEQYF.

The V gene is TRBV29-1, the J gene TRBJ2-2; perhaps TRBD1 as D (5 bases). This CDR3 spans 14 amino acids. Deletions cut 6 bases from V and 4 bases from J, with 15 bases between. CDR1 is SQVTM and CDR2 is ANQGSEA in the germline V gene. CDR3 loop: CSVPGQARTGELFF. The CDR3 coding sequence is TGCAGCGTACCTGGACAAGCCCGCACCGGGGAGCTGTTTTTT.

The chain recombines TRBV5-1 with TRBJ1-4, with 7 nucleotides matching TRBD1. Per germline, CDR1 SGHRS and CDR2 YFSETQ. The V gene end was trimmed by 4 bases and the J gene end by 8 bases; junction bases not matched to a gene: 5. This CDR3 is built from 13 residues. The CDR3 nucleotides are TGCGCCAGCAGCCCGATACAGGGGGAAAAACTGTTTTTT. It yields the protein CASSPIQGEKLFF.

This clone was recorded only once. The chain joins TRBV28 to TRBJ2-6, with D possibly TRBD2 on 6 matching bases. The ends were cut back, 7 bases at V and 0 bases at J, with 16 bases in the middle. Per the germline V gene, CDR1 is MDHEN and CDR2 is SYDVKM. The CDR3 consists of 17 residues. The CDR3 nucleotides are TGTGCCAGCACCTCGGCGGAGGGGTACTCTGGGGCCAACGTCCTGACTTTC. Translating it yields CASTSAEGYSGANVLTF.

The chain employs TRBV6-1 and TRBJ2-3; D gene ambiguous. Trimming pared 6 bases from V and 0 bases from J, leaving 13 bases between. Germline-derived CDR1 and CDR2 are MNHNS and SASEGT. This CDR3 region has 15 residues. CDR3 nucleotide sequence: TGTGCCAGCAGAACAGCGATGGCTAGCACAGATACGCAGTATTTT. This codes for CASRTAMASTDTQYF.

This chain links TRBV9 with TRBJ2-5; 8 bases agree with TRBD2. V shed 2 bases and J 2 bases; nucleotides not matched to a gene: 5. There are 15 residues in the CDR3. Germline V lookup: CDR1 SGDLS, CDR2 YYNGEE. CDR3 DNA sequence: TGTGCCAGCAGCGTTTCGGGAGGGCAACAAGAGACCCAGTACTTC. Protein sequence: CASSVSGGQQETQYF.

The chain carries TRBV28 and TRBJ2-7, with a tentative D call TRBD2 (6 bases). CDR1 is MDHEN and CDR2 is SYDVKM in the germline V gene. V gave up 7 bases and J gave up 4 bases, with 20 bases separating them. The length of the CDR3 is 15 residues. As DNA, the CDR3 is TGTGCCAGCACTGCCGGGAGTTCGAGTTCTTACGAGCAGTACTTC. This translates into CASTAGSSSSYEQYF.